This T cell receptor (beta chain) emerged from a study of early T cells in non-severe SARS-CoV-2 infection (dated by TCRdb to the early 2020s). Regarding the complete study: Bulk RNA from unsorted whole blood was used for TCR sequencing, so alpha and beta chains could not be paired.

As for this clonotype: No cognate antigen has been identified for it. No base quality information exists; no much larger clone differs at one position.

The library was built by means of 5' RACE. Sequenced using a NextSeq 500. To correct for sequencing error and PCR bias, the TCR library protocol tagged individual cDNA molecules with unique molecular identifiers. TCR alpha and beta chains were both sequenced, and the abundances of alpha and beta sequences in each sample were closely correlated with each other. Per the authors' processing: Decombinator V4 was used to perform V gene, J gene and CDR3 annotation of TCR sequences. Expanded TCRs were defined as changing significantly between any two time points under a Poisson model with p below 0.0001. TCR abundances were normalised to the total number of TCRs sequenced per sample and were expressed as counts per million. TRAV1-2 paired with TRAJ12, TRAJ20 or TRAJ33 defined MAIT TCRs, while TRAV10 paired with TRAJ18 defined iNKT TCRs. VDJdb, accessed 1 November 2021, was searched for CMV, EBV and SARS-CoV-2 annotated TCRs, with TCRs annotated for multiple antigens excluded. The raw public reads went through TCRdb reprocessing: fastp at Q25, MiXCR clone calling, in-frame beta chains kept. Each CDR3 protein gets just one entry, which takes the most common genes and DNA from the rows behind it. Here the V and J calls rest on TCRdb's processing, not on the authors' analysis. The sample table lists over 60,000 distinct CDR3 sequences, roughly 10% of them with a count of one. The leading ten clones occupy under 3% of the sample.

Results and caveats for the whole study, not just this receptor: VDJdb matching was skewed toward anti-spike CD8 responses and likely underestimated virus-specific expansions by missing private and CD4 specificities.

A case-control design nested within a healthcare worker cohort in London, UK, was used, with weekly nasopharyngeal swab PCR tests and blood sampling performed. Healthcare workers were recruited during the week of the UK lockdown, between 23 and 31 March 2020, and followed weekly for up to roughly 15 weeks. Including the terminal cysteine and phenylalanine, the CDR3 comprises 15 residues. The sequence is cut down to CDR3 DNA, 45 bases in frame from base 1. The germline V gene supplies CDR1 SGHVS and CDR2 FQNEAQ. V loses 1 base at its end and J loses 6 bases; junction bases beyond the gene matches: 5.

In this chain, TRBV7-8 is recombined with TRBJ2-3, with 9 middle bases fitting TRBD1. The sequences come from whole blood, collected at baseline. The sequence came from an adult who was a healthcare worker with PCR-confirmed SARS-CoV-2 infection or an uninfected control (not recorded which). CDR3 protein: CASSLDRTGADTQYF. The base sequence is TGTGCCAGCAGCTTAGACAGGACAGGGGCGGATACGCAGTATTTT.